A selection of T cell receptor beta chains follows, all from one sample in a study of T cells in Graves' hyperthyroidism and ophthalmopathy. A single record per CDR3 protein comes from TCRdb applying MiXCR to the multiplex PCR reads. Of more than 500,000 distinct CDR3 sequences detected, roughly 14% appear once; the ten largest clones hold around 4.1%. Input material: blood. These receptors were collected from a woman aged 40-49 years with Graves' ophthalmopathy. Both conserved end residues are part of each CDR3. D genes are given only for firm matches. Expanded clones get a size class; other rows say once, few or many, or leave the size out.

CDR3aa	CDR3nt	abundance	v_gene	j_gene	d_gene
CASTPGSGSQPQHF	TGTGCCAGCACTCCCGGGTCAGGGTCTCAGCCCCAGCATTTT	many	TRBV6-1	TRBJ1-5	NA
CASSSLAGGMYEQYF	TGCGCCAGCAGCTCCTTAGCGGGAGGGATGTACGAGCAGTACTTC	NA	TRBV5-1	TRBJ2-7	TRBD2
CASSPIQGVGNTGELFF	TGTGCCAGCAGTCCAATCCAGGGGGTCGGGAACACCGGGGAGCTGTTTTTT	many	TRBV28	TRBJ2-2	TRBD1
CSVVTGVTITDTQYF	TGCAGCGTCGTAACAGGGGTGACTATCACAGATACGCAGTATTTT	many	TRBV29-1	TRBJ2-3	TRBD1
CASSFPVSGGTTGELFF	TGTGCCAGCAGCTTCCCCGTCAGTGGGGGGACCACCGGGGAGCTGTTTTTT	many	TRBV11-2	TRBJ2-2	NA
CSAEGGQGRLNTF	TGCAGTGCCGAGGGGGGACAGGGGCGGTTGAACACCTTC	NA	TRBV20-1	TRBJ1-2	TRBD1
CASRPNSDYEQYF	TGTGCCAGCAGACCGAATTCCGACTACGAGCAGTACTTC	many	TRBV12-3/TRBV12-4	TRBJ2-7	NA
CASSVGGGAGEGVTQYF	TGTGCCAGCAGCGTAGGGGGAGGTGCGGGAGAGGGAGTGACCCAGTACTTC	NA	TRBV9	TRBJ2-5	TRBD2
CASIDRLYEQYF	TGTGCCAGCATTGACAGGCTATACGAGCAGTACTTC	many	TRBV2	TRBJ2-7	NA
CASSIAGIQETYNEQFF	TGTGCCAGTAGTATAGCCGGGATCCAAGAAACCTACAATGAGCAGTTCTTC	many	TRBV19	TRBJ2-1	NA
CASSHLYRGPHEQYF	TGTGCCAGCAGCCATTTATACAGGGGGCCTCACGAGCAGTACTTC	many	TRBV14	TRBJ2-7	TRBD1
CASSPALLTRVNTEAFF	TGTGCCAGCAGTCCCGCCCTCCTTACCAGGGTGAACACTGAAGCTTTCTTT	many	TRBV27	TRBJ1-1	NA
CASSPGDRLDYGYTF	TGTGCCAGCAGTCCTGGGGACAGGCTGGACTATGGCTACACCTTC	many	TRBV27	TRBJ1-2	TRBD1
CATSIQGNTEAFF	TGTGCCACCAGCATTCAGGGGAACACTGAAGCTTTCTTT	many	TRBV24-1	TRBJ1-1	NA
CASSDRSITGELFF	TGCGCCAGCAGCGACAGGAGTATTACCGGGGAGCTGTTTTTT	NA	TRBV5-1	TRBJ2-2	NA
CASSTGQVEETQYF	TGCGCCAGCAGCACCGGACAGGTGGAGGAGACCCAGTACTTC	NA	TRBV5-1	TRBJ2-5	TRBD1
CASSLEPYTEAFF	TGCGCCAGCAGCTTGGAACCCTACACTGAAGCTTTCTTT	many	TRBV5-1	TRBJ1-1	NA
CATSDRGQDQETQYF	TGTGCCACCAGTGACCGGGGACAGGACCAAGAGACCCAGTACTTC	many	TRBV24-1	TRBJ2-5	TRBD1
CSARMFMGETQYF	TGCAGTGCTAGAATGTTTATGGGGGAGACCCAGTACTTC	once	TRBV20-1	TRBJ2-5	NA
CASTSGVNTEAFF	TGTGCCAGCACCTCCGGAGTGAACACTGAAGCTTTCTTT	many	TRBV7-9	TRBJ1-1	NA
CGTDTQYF	TGTGGCACAGATACGCAGTATTTT	NA	TRBV30	TRBJ2-3	NA
CASTSGMPYEQYF	TGTGCCTCGACGTCCGGGATGCCCTACGAGCAGTACTTC	NA	TRBV28	TRBJ2-7	NA
CASSYQEQGFAGNTIYF	TGTGCCAGCAGTTACCAAGAACAGGGATTCGCTGGAAACACCATATATTTT	many	TRBV6-5	TRBJ1-3	NA
CASSAPRQGSGSGLFF	TGTGCCAGCAGCGCCCCGAGGCAGGGGTCAGGGTCCGGGCTGTTTTTT	few	TRBV9	TRBJ2-2	NA
CASALVSTSGSYEQYF	TGTGCCAGCGCACTCGTCTCAACATCGGGATCCTACGAGCAGTACTTC	few	TRBV27	TRBJ2-7	NA
CAWSWAGDNGNTIYF	TGTGCCTGGAGTTGGGCCGGGGACAACGGAAACACCATATATTTT	many	TRBV30	TRBJ1-3	NA
CATSRLGTGWGTEAFF	TGTGCCACCAGCAGACTTGGGACAGGGTGGGGGACTGAAGCTTTCTTT	NA	TRBV15	TRBJ1-1	TRBD1
CSAGTGLAEYEQYF	TGCAGCGCAGGAACGGGGCTAGCGGAATACGAGCAGTACTTC	many	TRBV29-1	TRBJ2-7	TRBD2
CASNVAGGPDTGELFF	TGTGCCAGCAATGTAGCGGGAGGGCCCGACACCGGGGAGCTGTTTTTT	NA	TRBV11-2	TRBJ2-2	TRBD2
CASRVRGGKNTGELFF	TGTGCCAGCCGGGTTCGTGGAGGGAAGAACACCGGGGAGCTGTTTTTT	many	TRBV12-3/TRBV12-4	TRBJ2-2	NA
CASSLDSLNTEAFF	TGCGCCAGCAGCTTGGACAGCCTAAACACTGAAGCTTTCTTT	many	TRBV5-1	TRBJ1-1	NA
CASTRTGTSKETQYF	TGTGCCAGCACCCGAACCGGGACTAGCAAAGAGACCCAGTACTTC	NA	TRBV28	TRBJ2-5	TRBD2
CASSSLGRSQETQYF	TGTGCCAGCAGTTCCCTCGGAAGGTCCCAAGAGACCCAGTACTTC	many	TRBV27	TRBJ2-5	NA
CASSLGTRGINQPQHF	TGTGCCAGCAGCTTAGGGACCCGAGGGATAAATCAGCCCCAGCATTTT	many	TRBV7-9	TRBJ1-5	NA
CASSGTSGRMPQGETQYF	TGTGCCAGCAGTGGGACTAGCGGGAGGATGCCCCAGGGAGAGACCCAGTACTTC	few	TRBV12-3/TRBV12-4	TRBJ2-5	TRBD2
CASNGGTGDYEQYF	TGTGCCAGCAACGGGGGGACAGGAGACTACGAGCAGTACTTC	many	TRBV9	TRBJ2-7	NA
CATSQGNYGYTF	TGTGCCACCAGCCAGGGGAACTATGGCTACACCTTC	many	TRBV15	TRBJ1-2	NA
CASSTLAHSEQYF	TGTGCCAGCAGTACACTAGCCCATTCCGAGCAGTACTTC	many	TRBV6-1	TRBJ2-7	NA
CASSGHSGSKTQYF	TGTGCCAGCAGCGGCCATAGCGGGAGCAAGACCCAGTACTTC	NA	TRBV7-2	TRBJ2-5	TRBD2
CASSFRGKETQYF	TGTGCCAGCAGTTTTCGGGGGAAGGAGACCCAGTACTTC	NA	TRBV27	TRBJ2-5	NA
CASSQDGFNQPQHF	TGTGCCAGCAGTCAGGACGGTTTCAATCAGCCCCAGCATTTT	many	TRBV2	TRBJ1-5	NA
CASSSPVGYPYEQYF	TGTGCCAGCAGCTCCCCCGTGGGCTACCCCTACGAGCAGTACTTC	NA	TRBV11-2	TRBJ2-7	NA
CASSLTAGAYEQYF	TGTGCCAGCAGTCTAACAGCGGGAGCCTACGAGCAGTACTTC	many	TRBV7-2	TRBJ2-7	TRBD2
CAWSLSFGTEAFF	TGTGCCTGGAGCCTGTCTTTTGGCACTGAAGCTTTCTTT	NA	TRBV30	TRBJ1-1	NA
CASNFAGTDAFF	TGTGCCAGCAATTTCGCAGGGACAGATGCTTTCTTT	many	TRBV12-3/TRBV12-4	TRBJ1-1	TRBD1